Shown below are 13 T cell receptor beta chains from a single sample sequenced in a study of T cells in Graves' hyperthyroidism and ophthalmopathy. What was amplified from RNA transcripts were TCR beta CDR3 regions. An initial round of RT-PCR targeting the TCR CDR3 relied on the HTBI primer set. One entry per CDR3 protein results from TCRdb running MiXCR on the multiplex PCR reads. Of 750,000 to 950,000 distinct CDR3 sequences listed, about two fifths were seen once; the top ten hold 7.5% to 9.5%. Sequencing was carried out using blood. Every receptor here comes from a man younger than 30 with Graves' hyperthyroidism.

There are many counts of this clonotype. The V call is TRBV29-1, the J call TRBJ1-2, with 7 bases aligning to TRBD1. V was clipped by 6 bases and J by 2 bases; unmatched bases: 6. Looked up from germline, CDR1 is SQVTM and CDR2 is ANQGSEA. The CDR3 runs to 13 residues. CDR3 sequence: CSVGKDRNYGYTF. CDR3 nucleotide sequence: TGCAGCGTCGGGAAGGACAGGAACTATGGCTACACCTTC.

This clonotype was found many times. The rearrangement joins TRBV19 to TRBJ1-5; D unresolved. V shed 7 bases and J shed 10 bases, with 14 bases lying between them. Germline V lookup: CDR1 LNHDA, CDR2 SQIVND (reference sequence). The CDR3 covers 12 residues. CDR3 region: CASTIDGRPQHF. In DNA form, the CDR3 reads TGTGCCAGTACCATCGACGGCCGACCCCAGCATTTT.

About this clonotype: A read error may produce the germline difference seen at one junction end. The CDR3 DNA sequence: TGCGCCAGCAGCCAAGGAGAGCAGAACACCGGGGAGCTGTTTTTT. This translates into CASSQGEQNTGELFF. V gene TRBV9 combines with J gene TRBJ2-2; D remains unclear. Germline-derived CDR1 and CDR2 are SGDLS and YYNGEE. CDR3 length equals 15 residues.

Turning to this clonotype: This clone may be a read error of a much larger clone one base away. This sequence joins TRBV5-1 and TRBJ1-5; possible D gene TRBD1, 6 bases. Germline CDR1 SGHRS, CDR2 YFSETQ. The length of the CDR3 is 15 residues. CDR3 sequence: CASSFGRGASQPQHF. As DNA, the CDR3 is TGTGCCAGCAGCTTCGGACGGGGGGCAAGTCAGCCCCAGCATTTT.

This chain uses TRBV11-2 with TRBJ2-6; tentatively, D is TRBD2 (6 bases). The V and J ends lost 3 bases and 4 bases respectively, with 19 bases between them. Per germline, CDR1 SGHAT and CDR2 FQNNGV. The CDR3 is 18 amino acids. CDR3 coding DNA: TGTGCCAGCAGCTTGATTCCCGGGGGTGTAACGGGGGCCAACGTCCTGACTTTC. It yields the protein CASSLIPGGVTGANVLTF.

This chain links TRBV12-3 or TRBV12-4 with TRBJ2-5; either TRBD1 or TRBD2 may supply D (5 bases each). Trimming pared 5 bases from V and 3 bases from J, leaving 22 bases between. The CDR3 has 17 residues. The CDR3 spells CASSPLSSGRKKETQYF. The CDR3 coding sequence is TGTGCCAGCAGTCCCCTCTCATCGGGACGGAAGAAAGAGACCCAGTACTTC.

As regards this clonotype: A much larger clone sits a single nucleotide away, making a read error possible. The CDR3 does not end in the conserved phenylalanine or tryptophan, so this is likely a read error. This rearrangement joins TRBV19 to TRBJ2-7, with 13 bases aligning to TRBD2. Germline loops: CDR1 LNHDA, CDR2 SQIVND (reference sequence). V dropped 5 bases and J dropped 5; count of bases not matched to a gene: 9. The CDR3 is 16 amino acids. The CDR3 bases are TGTGCCAGTAGTCCCCGGCGACTAGCGGGAGGCCACGAGCAGTACCTC. It encodes CASSPRRLAGGHEQYL.

The sample holds a few counts of this clonotype. The gene calls are TRBV5-1 and TRBJ2-7, with D tentatively TRBD1 or TRBD2 (5 bases each). From germline, CDR1 is SGHRS and CDR2 YFSETQ. The CDR3 length is 18 residues. Trimming removed 4 bases from V and 0 bases from J, with 23 bases in between. CDR3 residues: CASSLTHPTRDVSYEQYF. The CDR3 coding sequence is TGCGCCAGCAGCCTCACCCATCCGACCCGGGACGTCTCCTACGAGCAGTACTTC.

The J gene is TRBJ2-7, the V gene TRBV20-1; 10 positions match TRBD2. CDR1 DFQATT and CDR2 SNEGSKA come from the germline V gene (reference sequence). The CDR3 is made up of 14 amino acids. The V gene end was trimmed by 5 bases and the J gene end by 5 bases; junction bases not matched to a gene: 9. In DNA, the CDR3 is TGCAGTGCTGTGGAGTCTAGCGGGAGCAACGAGCAGTACTTC. This gives the protein CSAVESSGSNEQYF.

The chain uses TRBV2 and TRBJ2-5, with D possibly matching TRBD1 (5 bases). CDR1 and CDR2 (germline): SNHLY, FYNNEI. V dropped 1 base and J dropped 5 bases, with 17 bases sitting between them. The CDR3 sequence is 16 residues long. CDR3 DNA: TGTGCCAGCAGTGAAGTAGGCAGGGCAACCGGGGAGACCCAGTACTTC. As protein: CASSEVGRATGETQYF.

Comment on this clonotype: The junction shows a germline mismatch at one end, possibly a read error. The chain has TRBV5-1 and TRBJ1-1, with D tentatively TRBD1 (5 bases). Germline CDR1 and CDR2: SGHRS and YFSETQ. The CDR3 consists of 14 residues. CDR3 amino acids: CASRQGSVNTETFF. The CDR3 DNA sequence: TGCGCCAGCCGCCAGGGATCAGTCAACACTGAAACTTTCTTT.

The genes are TRBV28 and TRBJ1-5, with D unclear. Trimming shortened V by 9 bases and J by 1 base, and 4 bases separated the two germline ends. Germline CDR1 and CDR2: MDHEN and SYDVKM. This CDR3 contains 11 residues. DNA for the CDR3: TGTGCCAGTTGCAGCAATCAGCCCCAGCATTTT. Protein product: CASCSNQPQHF.

The CDR3 DNA reads as TGTGCCAGCAGCGACGAGGGGGGTCCCTCCTACGAGCAGTACTTC. Translating it yields CASSDEGGPSYEQYF. The chain combines TRBV7-9 with TRBJ2-7; D may correspond to TRBD1 or TRBD2 (6 bases each). With 5 bases removed from V and 0 bases from J, the gap between germline ends came to 14 bases. This CDR3 contains 15 residues. Germline-derived CDR1 and CDR2 are SEHNR and FQNEAQ (reference sequence).